This TCR beta chain was captured by sequencing in a study of T cells after yellow fever vaccination. Study context: Each low-cell-number fraction was prepared by means of SMART-Seq v4 Ultra Low Input. Study-level points and caveats: Repertoires sorted by FACS could include abundant clonotypes that are contaminants from the bulk population. Compared with primary, the secondary response was weaker and peaked at day 5, not 15. Boosting was followed by the reappearance of most primary-vaccination clones (approximately 95% CD4, around 90% CD8).

TCRdb recomputed calls from the 5' RACE reads with MiXCR, one row per CDR3 protein. Here the sample spans about 210,000 distinct CDR3 sequences, about 3% being singletons. This clonotype appeared many times. Its specificity is not known. The V gene's germline CDR1 is GTSNPN and CDR2 SVGIG (reference sequence). The CDR3 extends over 14 amino acids. V was pared by 2 bases and J by 3 bases, with 3 bases of the junction left unmatched. This chain joins TRBV30 and TRBJ2-3; TRBD2 matches 9 bases. The sequenced sample was CD4+ T cells sorted from PBMCs, obtained 10 days after the yellow fever booster vaccination. The TCR was taken from a man in his late teens or twenties who received the YFV17D yellow fever vaccine. CDR3 amino acids: CAWSPGLATDTQYF. CDR3 DNA: TGTGCCTGGAGTCCGGGACTAGCAACAGATACGCAGTATTTT.